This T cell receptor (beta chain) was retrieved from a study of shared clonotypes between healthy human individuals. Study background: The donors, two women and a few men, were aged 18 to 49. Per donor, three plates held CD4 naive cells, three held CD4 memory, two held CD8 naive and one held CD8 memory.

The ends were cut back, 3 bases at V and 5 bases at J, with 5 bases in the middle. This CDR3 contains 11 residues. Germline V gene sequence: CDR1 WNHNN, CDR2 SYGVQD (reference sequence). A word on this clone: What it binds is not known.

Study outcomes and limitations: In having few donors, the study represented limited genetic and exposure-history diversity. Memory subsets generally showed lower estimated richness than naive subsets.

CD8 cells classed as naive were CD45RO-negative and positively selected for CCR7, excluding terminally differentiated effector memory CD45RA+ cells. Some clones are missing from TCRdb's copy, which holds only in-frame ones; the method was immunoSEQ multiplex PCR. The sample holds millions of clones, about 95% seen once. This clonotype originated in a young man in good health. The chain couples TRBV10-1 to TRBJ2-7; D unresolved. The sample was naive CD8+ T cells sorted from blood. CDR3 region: CASSETDEQYF. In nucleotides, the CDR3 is TGCGCCAGCAGTGAAACGGACGAGCAGTACTTC.